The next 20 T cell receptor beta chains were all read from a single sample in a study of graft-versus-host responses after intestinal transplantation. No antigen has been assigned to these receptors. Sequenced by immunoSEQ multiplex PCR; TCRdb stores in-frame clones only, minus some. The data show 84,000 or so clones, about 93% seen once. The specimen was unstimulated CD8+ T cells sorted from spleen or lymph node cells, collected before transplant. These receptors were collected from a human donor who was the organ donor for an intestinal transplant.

For the CDR3, the DNA is TGTGCCAGCAGCTTAGGGGTGCGGGGGAGCTCCTACAATGAGCAGTTCTTC. It specifies CASSLGVRGSSYNEQFF. This rearrangement joins TRBV11-2 to TRBJ2-1; 7 bases agree with TRBD2. V shed 1 base and J 0 bases; nucleotides not matched to a gene: 6. In germline, CDR1 is SGHAT, CDR2 FQNNGV. This CDR3 is 17 amino acids long.

The CDR3 reads CASTRTRVGISGNTIYF. DNA of the CDR3: TGTGCCAGCACCCGAACCAGGGTAGGGATCTCTGGAAACACCATATATTTT. The V and J genes are TRBV7-3 and TRBJ1-3; D possibly corresponds to TRBD1 (5 bases). Germline assignment: CDR1 SGHTA and CDR2 FQGTGA. The CDR3 is 17 residues long. V was clipped by 7 bases and J by 0 bases, with 19 bases between them.

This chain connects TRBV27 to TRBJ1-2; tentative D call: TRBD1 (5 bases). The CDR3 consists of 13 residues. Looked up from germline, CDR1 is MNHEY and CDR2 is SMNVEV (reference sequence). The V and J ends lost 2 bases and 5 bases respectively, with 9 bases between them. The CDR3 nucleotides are TGTGCCAGCAGTTTACCGGGGGGGTATGGCTACACCTTC. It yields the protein CASSLPGGYGYTF.

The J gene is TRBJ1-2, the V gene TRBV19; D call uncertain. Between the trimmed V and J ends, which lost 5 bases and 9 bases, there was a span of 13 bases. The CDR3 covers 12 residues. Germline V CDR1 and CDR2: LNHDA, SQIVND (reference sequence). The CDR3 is CASSYPGDRYTF. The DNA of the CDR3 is TGTGCCAGTAGTTACCCAGGTGATCGCTACACCTTC.

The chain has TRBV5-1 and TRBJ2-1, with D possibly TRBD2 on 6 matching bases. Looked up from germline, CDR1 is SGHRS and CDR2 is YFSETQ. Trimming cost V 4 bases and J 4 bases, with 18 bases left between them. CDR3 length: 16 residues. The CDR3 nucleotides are TGCGCCAGCAGCCTTACCATCCGGGAGCCTTACAATGAGCAGTTCTTC. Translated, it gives CASSLTIREPYNEQFF.

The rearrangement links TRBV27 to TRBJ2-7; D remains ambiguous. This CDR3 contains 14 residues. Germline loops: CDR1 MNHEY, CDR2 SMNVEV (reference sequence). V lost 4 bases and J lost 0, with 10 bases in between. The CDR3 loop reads CASSYQASSYEQYF. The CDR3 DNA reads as TGTGCCAGCAGTTACCAGGCAAGCTCCTACGAGCAGTACTTC.

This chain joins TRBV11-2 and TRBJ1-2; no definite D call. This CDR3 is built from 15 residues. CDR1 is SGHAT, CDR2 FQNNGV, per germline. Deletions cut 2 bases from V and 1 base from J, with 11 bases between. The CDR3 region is CASSLSPADNYGYTF. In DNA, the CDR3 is TGTGCCAGCAGCTTATCTCCCGCAGATAACTATGGCTACACCTTC. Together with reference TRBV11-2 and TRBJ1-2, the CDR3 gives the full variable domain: EAGVAQSPRYKIIEKRQSVAFWCNPISGHATLYWYQQILGQGPKLLIQFQNNGVVDDSQLPKDRFSAERLKGVDSTLKIQPAKLEDSAVYLCASSLSPADNYGYTFGSGTRLTVV.

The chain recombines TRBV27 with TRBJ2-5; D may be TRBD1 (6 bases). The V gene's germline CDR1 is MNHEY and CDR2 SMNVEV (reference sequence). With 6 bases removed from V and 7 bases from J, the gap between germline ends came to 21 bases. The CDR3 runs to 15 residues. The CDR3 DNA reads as TGTGCCAGCAGCCATACAGGAAACCAAGGGGGGACCCAGTACTTC. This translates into CASSHTGNQGGTQYF.

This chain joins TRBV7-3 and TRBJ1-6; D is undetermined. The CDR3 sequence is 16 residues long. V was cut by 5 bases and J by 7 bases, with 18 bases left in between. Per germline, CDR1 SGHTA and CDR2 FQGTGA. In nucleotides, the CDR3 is TGTGCCAGCAGCCGGTCCCCAGAGGGTCGGAATTCACCCCTCCACTTT. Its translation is CASSRSPEGRNSPLHF.

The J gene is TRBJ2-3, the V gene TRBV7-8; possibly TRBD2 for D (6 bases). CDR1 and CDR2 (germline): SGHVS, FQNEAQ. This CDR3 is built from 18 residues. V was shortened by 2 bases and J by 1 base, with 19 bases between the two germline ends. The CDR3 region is CASSLKINSGDRTDTQYF. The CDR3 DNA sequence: TGTGCCAGCAGCTTAAAAATTAATTCGGGGGACCGCACAGATACGCAGTATTTT. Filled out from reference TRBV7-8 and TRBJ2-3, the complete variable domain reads GAGVSQSPRYKVAKRGQDVALRCDPISGHVSLFWYQQALGQGPEFLTYFQNEAQLDKSGLPSDRFFAERPEGSVSTLKIQRTQQEDSAVYLCASSLKINSGDRTDTQYFGPGTRLTVL.

The CDR3 loop reads CASSVAVRFPDRLACEQYF. CDR3 DNA: TGTGCCAGCAGCGTAGCAGTACGGTTCCCCGATCGACTAGCCTGCGAGCAGTACTTC. The rearrangement joins TRBV9 to TRBJ2-7, with 7 bases fitting TRBD2. Germline V gene sequence: CDR1 SGDLS, CDR2 YYNGEE. V lost 0 bases and J lost 6; bases outside the gene matches: 21. The CDR3 consists of 19 residues.

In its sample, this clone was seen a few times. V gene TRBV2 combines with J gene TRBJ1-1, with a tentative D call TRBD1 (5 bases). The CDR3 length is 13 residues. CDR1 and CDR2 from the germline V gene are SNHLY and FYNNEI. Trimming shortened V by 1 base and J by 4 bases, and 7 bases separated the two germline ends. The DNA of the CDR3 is TGTGCCAGCAGTGAAGGGGGCGTCACTGAAGCTTTCTTT. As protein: CASSEGGVTEAFF.

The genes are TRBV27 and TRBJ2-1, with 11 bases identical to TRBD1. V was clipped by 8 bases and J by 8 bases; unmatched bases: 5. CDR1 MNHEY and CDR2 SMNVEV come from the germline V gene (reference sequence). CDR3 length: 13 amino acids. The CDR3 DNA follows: TGTGCCAGCGAGTCGGACAGGGGGCATGAGCAGTTCTTC. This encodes CASESDRGHEQFF.

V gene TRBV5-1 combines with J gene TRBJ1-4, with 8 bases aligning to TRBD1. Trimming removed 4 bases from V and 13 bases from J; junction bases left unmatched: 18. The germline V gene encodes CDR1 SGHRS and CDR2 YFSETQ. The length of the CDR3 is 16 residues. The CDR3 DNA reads TGCGCCAGCAGCCCTGACAGGGGAAACACAGAAAATGGACTGTTTTTT. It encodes CASSPDRGNTENGLFF.

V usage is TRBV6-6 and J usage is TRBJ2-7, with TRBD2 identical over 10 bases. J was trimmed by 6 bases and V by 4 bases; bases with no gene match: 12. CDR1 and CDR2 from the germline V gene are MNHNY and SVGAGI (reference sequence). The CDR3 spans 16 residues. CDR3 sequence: CASSSLGVSGGSEQYF. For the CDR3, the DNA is TGTGCCAGCAGTTCCCTTGGGGTTAGCGGGGGGTCCGAGCAGTACTTC.

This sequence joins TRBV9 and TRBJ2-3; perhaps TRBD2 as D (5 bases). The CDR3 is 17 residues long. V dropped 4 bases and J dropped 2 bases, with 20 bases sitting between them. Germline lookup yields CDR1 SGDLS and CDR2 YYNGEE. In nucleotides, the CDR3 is TGTGCCAGCAGCCAAAGAGGGTTAGGGTCCCTCACAGATACGCAGTATTTT. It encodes CASSQRGLGSLTDTQYF.

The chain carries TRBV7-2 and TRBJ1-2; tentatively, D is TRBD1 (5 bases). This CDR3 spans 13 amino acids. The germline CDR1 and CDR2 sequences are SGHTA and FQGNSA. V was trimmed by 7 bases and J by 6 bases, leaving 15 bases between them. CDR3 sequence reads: CASTDLPGDGYTF. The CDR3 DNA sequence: TGTGCCAGCACCGACCTCCCGGGGGATGGCTACACCTTC.

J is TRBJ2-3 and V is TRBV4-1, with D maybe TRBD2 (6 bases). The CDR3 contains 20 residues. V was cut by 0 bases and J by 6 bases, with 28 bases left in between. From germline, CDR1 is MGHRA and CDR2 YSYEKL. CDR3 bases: TGCGCCAGCAGCCAAGATCTGACGGGAAATCCACTCCTTGGGGGGGATACGCAGTATTTT. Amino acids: CASSQDLTGNPLLGGDTQYF.

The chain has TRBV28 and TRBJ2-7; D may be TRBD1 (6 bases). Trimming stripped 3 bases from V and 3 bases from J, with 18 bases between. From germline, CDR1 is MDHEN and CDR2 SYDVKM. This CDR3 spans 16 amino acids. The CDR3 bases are TGTGCCAGCAGTTTCCCCCCCGGGATCAGGGGCTACGAGCAGTACTTC. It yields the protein CASSFPPGIRGYEQYF.

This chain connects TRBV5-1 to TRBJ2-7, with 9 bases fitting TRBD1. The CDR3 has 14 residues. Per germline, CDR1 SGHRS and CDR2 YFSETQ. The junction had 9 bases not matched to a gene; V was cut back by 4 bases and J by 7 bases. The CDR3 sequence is CASSRDRATREQYF. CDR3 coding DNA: TGCGCCAGCAGCAGGGACAGGGCGACGCGGGAGCAGTACTTC.